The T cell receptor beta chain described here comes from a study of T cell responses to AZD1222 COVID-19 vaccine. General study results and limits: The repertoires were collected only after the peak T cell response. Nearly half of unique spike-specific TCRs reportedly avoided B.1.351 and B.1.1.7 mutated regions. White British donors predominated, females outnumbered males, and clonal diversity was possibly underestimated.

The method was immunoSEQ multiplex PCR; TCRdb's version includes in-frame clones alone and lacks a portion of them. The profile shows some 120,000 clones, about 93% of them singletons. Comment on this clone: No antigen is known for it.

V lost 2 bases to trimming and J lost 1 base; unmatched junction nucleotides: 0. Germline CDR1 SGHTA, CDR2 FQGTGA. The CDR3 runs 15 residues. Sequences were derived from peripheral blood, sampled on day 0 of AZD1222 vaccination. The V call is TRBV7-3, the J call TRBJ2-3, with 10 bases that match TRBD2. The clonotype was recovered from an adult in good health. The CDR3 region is CASSLLAGGTDTQYF. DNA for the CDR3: TGTGCCAGCAGCTTACTAGCGGGGGGCACAGATACGCAGTATTTT. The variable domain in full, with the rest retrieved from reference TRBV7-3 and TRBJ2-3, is GAGVSQTPSNKVTEKGKYVELRCDPISGHTALYWYRQSLGQGPEFLIYFQGTGAADDSGLPNDRFFAVRPEGSVSTLKIQRTERGDSAVYLCASSLLAGGTDTQYFGPGTRLTVL.